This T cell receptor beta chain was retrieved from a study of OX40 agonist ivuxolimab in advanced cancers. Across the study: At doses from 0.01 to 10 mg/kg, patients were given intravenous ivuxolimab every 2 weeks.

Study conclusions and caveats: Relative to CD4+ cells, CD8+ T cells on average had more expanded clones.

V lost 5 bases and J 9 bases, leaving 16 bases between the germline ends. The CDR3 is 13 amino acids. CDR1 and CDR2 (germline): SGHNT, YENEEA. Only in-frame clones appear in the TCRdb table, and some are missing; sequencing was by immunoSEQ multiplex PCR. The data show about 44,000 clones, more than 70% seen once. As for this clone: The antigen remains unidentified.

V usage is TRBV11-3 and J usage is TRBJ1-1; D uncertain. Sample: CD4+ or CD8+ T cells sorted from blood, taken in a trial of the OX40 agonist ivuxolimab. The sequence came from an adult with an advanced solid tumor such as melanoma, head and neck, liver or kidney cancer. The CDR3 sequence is CASSPDPGVKAFF. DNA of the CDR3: TGTGCCAGCAGCCCGGACCCCGGGGTGAAAGCTTTCTTT. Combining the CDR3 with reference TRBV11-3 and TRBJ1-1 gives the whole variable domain EAGVVQSPRYKIIEKKQPVAFWCNPISGHNTLYWYLQNLGQGPELLIRYENEEAVDDSQLPKDRFSAERLKGVDSTLKIQPAELGDSAVYLCASSPDPGVKAFFGQGTRLTVV.